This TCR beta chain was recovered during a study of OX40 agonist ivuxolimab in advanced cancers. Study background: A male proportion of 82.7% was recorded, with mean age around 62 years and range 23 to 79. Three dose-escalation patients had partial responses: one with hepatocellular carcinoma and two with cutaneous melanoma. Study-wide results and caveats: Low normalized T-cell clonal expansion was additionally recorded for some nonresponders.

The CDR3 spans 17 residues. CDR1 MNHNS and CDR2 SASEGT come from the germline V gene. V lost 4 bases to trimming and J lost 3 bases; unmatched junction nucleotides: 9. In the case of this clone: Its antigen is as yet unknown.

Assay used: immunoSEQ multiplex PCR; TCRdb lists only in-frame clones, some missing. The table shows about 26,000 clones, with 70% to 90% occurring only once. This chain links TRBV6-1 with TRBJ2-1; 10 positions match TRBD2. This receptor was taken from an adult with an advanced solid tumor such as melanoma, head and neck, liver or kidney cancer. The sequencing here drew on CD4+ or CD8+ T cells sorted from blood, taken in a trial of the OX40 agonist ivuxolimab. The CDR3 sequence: CASSAPPLAGDYNEQFF. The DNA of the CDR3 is TGTGCCAGCAGTGCCCCTCCCCTAGCGGGAGACTACAATGAGCAGTTCTTC.